These 14 T cell receptor beta chains share one sample of origin, sequenced in a study of T cell clonality in common variable immunodeficiency. Sequenced by immunoSEQ multiplex PCR; TCRdb stores in-frame clones only, minus some. This sample comprises roughly 52,000 clones, none seen once only. What was sequenced was peripheral blood mononuclear cells. These receptors were obtained from a person aged 18 to 75 in good health.

This clone was seen many times. The CDR3 extends 3 residues past the end of the read, so its final part is completed from the germline J gene. This chain joins TRBV19 and TRBJ1-1; TRBD1 matches 7 bases. The CDR3 is 14 residues long. Germline CDR1 is LNHDA and CDR2 is SQIVND (reference sequence). V dropped 5 bases and J dropped 5; count of bases not matched to a gene: 8. The sequenced CDR3 bases are TGTGCCAGTAGTTACCGCCAGGGGGGTACTGAA. This translates into CASSYRQGGTE. The complete CDR3 reads CASSYRQGGTEAFF. The full variable domain, with the rest looked up from reference TRBV19 and TRBJ1-1, is DGGITQSPKYLFRKEGQNVTLSCEQNLNHDAMYWYRQDPGQGLRLIYYSQIVNDFQKGDIAEGYSVSREKKESFPLTVTSAQKNPTAFYLCASSYRQGGTEAFFGQGTRLTVV.

Ten or more counts support this clone. Read data end 3 residues before the CDR3 end; the end is taken from the germline J gene. The chain is built from TRBV5-1 and TRBJ1-2, with D maybe TRBD1 (5 bases). Germline CDR1 is SGHRS and CDR2 is YFSETQ. The V gene lost 3 bases and the J gene lost 7 bases, with 13 bases spanning the gap. The CDR3 runs 13 residues. The sequenced CDR3 bases are TGCGCCAGCAGCTGGAACCAGGACACTGGC. This codes for CASSWNQDTG. The complete CDR3 sequence is CASSWNQDTGYTF. Supplemented by reference TRBV5-1 and TRBJ1-2, the full variable domain reads KAGVTQTPRYLIKTRGQQVTLSCSPISGHRSVSWYQQTPGQGLQFLFEYFSETQRNKGNFPGRFSGRQFSNSRSEMNVSTLELGDSALYLCASSWNQDTGYTFGSGTRLTVV.

This clone was counted many times. The CDR3 end lies 3 residues beyond the end of the read and is filled in from the germline J gene. The rearrangement uses TRBV7-3 and TRBJ2-1; TRBD2 matches at 12 bases. The CDR3 consists of 16 residues. Trimming removed 4 bases from V and 7 bases from J; junction bases left unmatched: 8. CDR1 is SGHTA, CDR2 FQGTGA, per germline. The part of the CDR3 DNA that was read is TGTGCCAGCAGCTCAGGACTAGCGGGACGGGGAAATGAG. Translated: CASSSGLAGRGNE. The CDR3, in full, reads CASSSGLAGRGNEQFF.

This clone was detected many times. The observed sequence ends 3 residues before the CDR3 terminus, with the missing tail filled in from the germline J gene. V gene TRBV13 combines with J gene TRBJ2-5; the match to TRBD2 covers 8 bases. Germline V gene lookup returns CDR1 PRHDT and CDR2 FYEKMQ (reference sequence). V was pared by 3 bases and J by 4 bases, with 4 bases of the junction left unmatched. This CDR3 has 14 amino acids. The CDR3 loop reads CASSFGTRAETQYF. CDR3 DNA (partial): TGTGCCAGCAGCTTTGGGACTAGGGCAGAGACC.

This clone was detected only a few times. The read terminates 3 residues before the CDR3 end, so the remaining end is supplied by the germline J gene. The chain couples TRBV7-8 to TRBJ2-5; perhaps TRBD1 as D (5 bases). Deletions cut 1 base from V and 1 base from J, with 10 bases between. Germline loops: CDR1 SGHVS, CDR2 FQNEAQ. The CDR3 contains 15 residues. The CDR3 DNA, read in part, is TGTGCCAGCAGCTTAGTCTTAGGGGTCCAAGAGACC. Its translation: CASSLVLGVQET. The complete CDR3 protein is CASSLVLGVQETQYF.

This clone was seen at least ten times. The read falls 3 residues short of the CDR3 end, and the missing part is taken from the germline J gene. The chain links TRBV5-1 to TRBJ2-3, with 15 bases fitting TRBD2. Germline lookup yields CDR1 SGHRS and CDR2 YFSETQ. The V gene end was trimmed by 4 bases and the J gene end by 4 bases; junction bases not matched to a gene: 7. The CDR3 loop spans 17 amino acids. The part of the CDR3 DNA that was read is TGCGCCAGCAGCCCGGGACTAGCGGGAGGAGTTTCAGATACG. Translated, it gives CASSPGLAGGVSDT. The whole CDR3 protein is CASSPGLAGGVSDTQYF.

This clone was seen many times. The CDR3 is cut off 3 residues early in the read; its end comes from the germline J gene. The chain couples TRBV5-1 to TRBJ2-7; 9 bases line up with TRBD2. The CDR3 length is 18 residues. Per germline, CDR1 SGHRS and CDR2 YFSETQ. Germline trimming cut 4 bases from V and 2 bases from J; bases unmatched to any gene: 16. The CDR3 protein is CASSRTTSGLRSPYEQYF. CDR3 DNA, as far as it was read: TGCGCCAGCAGCAGGACGACTAGCGGTTTAAGGTCACCCTACGAG. The full variable domain, its missing parts supplied by reference TRBV5-1 and TRBJ2-7, is KAGVTQTPRYLIKTRGQQVTLSCSPISGHRSVSWYQQTPGQGLQFLFEYFSETQRNKGNFPGRFSGRQFSNSRSEMNVSTLELGDSALYLCASSRTTSGLRSPYEQYFGPGTRLTVT.

This clone was detected many times. The read finishes 3 residues shy of the CDR3 end, and the germline J gene is used to complete it. The chain carries TRBV5-1 and TRBJ2-2; possibly TRBD1 for D (6 bases). CDR3 length: 16 residues. Germline-derived CDR1 and CDR2 are SGHRS and YFSETQ. V lost 4 bases, J lost 4 bases, and 17 bases lay in between. Here the CDR3 reads CASSRMGATGTGELFF. Incomplete CDR3 DNA: TGCGCCAGCAGCCGAATGGGGGCTACGGGCACCGGGGAG.

This clone has ten or more counts. At one of its ends the junction is not consistent with the germline gene, which may arise from a read error. The read falls 3 residues short of the CDR3 end, and the missing part is taken from the germline J gene. V is TRBV7-7 and J is TRBJ2-1; possible D gene TRBD1, 6 bases. The CDR3 runs to 14 residues. Per germline, CDR1 SSHAT and CDR2 FNYEAQ (reference sequence). The CDR3 here is CASSPGTLYNEQFF. The CDR3 bases that were read are TGTGCTAGCAGCCCCGGGACACTTTACAATGAG.

A few counts support this clone. CDR3 DNA, as far as it was read: TGTGCCAGTAGTATAGGCGGGAGCAACTACGAG. As protein: CASSIGGSNYE. The entire CDR3 sequence reads CASSIGGSNYEQYF. V is TRBV19 and J is TRBJ2-7; 7 positions agree with TRBD2. The CDR3 is cut off 3 residues early in the read; its end comes from the germline J gene. J gave up 3 bases and V 1 base, and 3 bases lay outside the gene matches. Germline loops: CDR1 LNHDA, CDR2 SQIVND (reference sequence). This CDR3 is 14 amino acids long.

This clone has ten or more counts. The CDR3 extends 3 residues past the end of the read, so its final part is completed from the germline J gene. The rearrangement links TRBV5-6 to TRBJ2-1; possible D gene TRBD2, 6 bases. CDR3 length: 15 amino acids. The germline V and J ends were trimmed by 1 base and 8 bases, with 16 bases remaining between them. Germline assignment: CDR1 SGHDT and CDR2 YYEEEE. CDR3: CASSLRLAYRDEQFF. The part of the CDR3 DNA that was read is TGTGCCAGCAGCTTGAGGCTAGCGTATCGGGATGAG. The full variable domain, in which reference TRBV5-6 and TRBJ2-1 provide the parts outside the CDR3, is DAGVTQSPTHLIKTRGQQVTLRCSPKSGHDTVSWYQQALGQGPQFIFQYYEEEERQRGNFPDRFSGHQFPNYSSELNVNALLLGDSALYLCASSLRLAYRDEQFFGPGTRLTVL.

This clone was counted ten times or more. The read terminates 3 residues ahead of where the CDR3 ends, so the germline J gene completes it. The chain has TRBV30 and TRBJ1-3, with unresolved D. The CDR3 is 15 amino acids. Germline V CDR1 and CDR2: GTSNPN, SVGIG (reference sequence). V lost 2 bases, J lost 2 bases, and 13 bases lay in between. CDR3 bases read: TGTGCCTGGAGTTTAATCGGGGAACCTGGAAACACC. It is translated as CAWSLIGEPGNT. In full, the CDR3 reads CAWSLIGEPGNTIYF.

This clone was detected only a few times. The CDR3 end lies 3 residues beyond the end of the read and is filled in from the germline J gene. The V and J genes are TRBV19 and TRBJ2-1; 10 bases line up with TRBD2. Germline V gene lookup returns CDR1 LNHDA and CDR2 SQIVND (reference sequence). This CDR3 contains 16 residues. V was clipped by 1 base and J by 2 bases; unmatched bases: 2. CDR3: CASSIAGLAAYNEQFF. CDR3 DNA, as far as it was read: TGTGCCAGTAGTATAGCCGGACTAGCGGCCTACAATGAG.

In this sample, this clone turned up many times. The CDR3 extends 3 residues past the end of the read, so its final part is completed from the germline J gene. The chain has TRBV20-1 and TRBJ2-7; D perhaps matches TRBD1 (5 bases). V was cut by 3 bases and J by 3 bases, with 12 bases left in between. The CDR3 is 13 amino acids. From germline, CDR1 is DFQATT and CDR2 SNEGSKA (reference sequence). The part of the CDR3 DNA that was read is TGCAGTGCTAGTACAGACAGAAACTACGAG. The encoded protein is CSASTDRNYE. The CDR3 as a whole reads CSASTDRNYEQYF.